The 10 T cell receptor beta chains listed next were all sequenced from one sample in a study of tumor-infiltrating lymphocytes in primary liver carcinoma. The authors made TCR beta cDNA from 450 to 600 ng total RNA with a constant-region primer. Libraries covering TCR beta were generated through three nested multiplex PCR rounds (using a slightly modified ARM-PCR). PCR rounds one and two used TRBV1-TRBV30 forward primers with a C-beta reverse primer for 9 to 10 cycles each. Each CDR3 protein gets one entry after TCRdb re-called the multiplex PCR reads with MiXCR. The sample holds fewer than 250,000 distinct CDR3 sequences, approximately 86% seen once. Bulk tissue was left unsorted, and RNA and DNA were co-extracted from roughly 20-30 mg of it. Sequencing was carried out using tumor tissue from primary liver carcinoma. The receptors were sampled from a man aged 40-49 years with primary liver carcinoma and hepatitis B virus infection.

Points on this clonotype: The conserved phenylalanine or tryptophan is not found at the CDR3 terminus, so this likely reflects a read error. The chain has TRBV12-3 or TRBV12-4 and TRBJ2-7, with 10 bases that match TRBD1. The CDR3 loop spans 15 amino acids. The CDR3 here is CASSVGGQGTYEQYS. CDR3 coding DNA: TGTGCGAGCAGTGTCGGGGGACAGGGGACCTACGAGCAGTACTCC.

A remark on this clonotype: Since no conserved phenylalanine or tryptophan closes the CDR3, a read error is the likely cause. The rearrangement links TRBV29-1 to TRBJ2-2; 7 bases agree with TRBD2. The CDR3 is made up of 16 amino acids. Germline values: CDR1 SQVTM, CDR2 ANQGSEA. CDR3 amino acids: CSVAGVAATNTGELFL. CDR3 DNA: TGCAGTGTTGCGGGAGTAGCGGCAACGAACACCGGGGAGCTGTTTTTA.

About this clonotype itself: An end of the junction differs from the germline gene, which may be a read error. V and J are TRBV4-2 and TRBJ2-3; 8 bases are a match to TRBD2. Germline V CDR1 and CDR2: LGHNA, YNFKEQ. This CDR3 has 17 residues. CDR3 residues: CTSSQVDAGGSTDMQYF. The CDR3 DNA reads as TGTACCAGCAGCCAAGTCGATGCGGGAGGTTCCACAGATATGCAGTATTTT.

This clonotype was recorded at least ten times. The CDR3 DNA is TGTGCCTGGAGTTTTGTAAATGAGCAGTTCTTC. Protein product: CAWSFVNEQFF. The chain carries TRBV30 and TRBJ2-1; no firm D call. V lost 2 bases to trimming and J lost 7 bases, with 6 bases between them. CDR3 size: 11 residues. Germline V gene sequence: CDR1 GTSNPN, CDR2 SVGIG (reference sequence).

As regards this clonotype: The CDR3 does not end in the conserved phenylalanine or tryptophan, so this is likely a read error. As DNA, the CDR3 is TGTGCCAGCAGCCGCCCAGGGGATCAAACTGGGGAGCTGTTTCTT. Protein: CASSRPGDQTGELFL. J is TRBJ2-2 and V is TRBV5-4, with a tentative D call TRBD1 (6 bases). V shed 4 bases and J shed 8 bases, with 18 bases lying between them. Germline lookup yields CDR1 SGHNT and CDR2 YYREEE (reference sequence). The CDR3 totals 15 residues.

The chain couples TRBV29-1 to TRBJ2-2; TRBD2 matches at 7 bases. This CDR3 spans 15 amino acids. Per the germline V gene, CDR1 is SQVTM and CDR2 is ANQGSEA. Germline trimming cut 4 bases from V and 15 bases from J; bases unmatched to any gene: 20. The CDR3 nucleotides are TGCAGCGTTGGTTTAGGGTGGGGGATGACCGGGGGGTTGTTTTTT. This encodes CSVGLGWGMTGGLFF.

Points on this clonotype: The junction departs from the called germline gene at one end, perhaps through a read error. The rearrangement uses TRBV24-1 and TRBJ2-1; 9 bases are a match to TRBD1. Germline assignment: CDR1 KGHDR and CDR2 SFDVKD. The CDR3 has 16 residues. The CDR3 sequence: CATNDPGTGLTNEQFF. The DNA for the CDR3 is TGTGCAACCAATGATCCCGGGACAGGGTTAACGAATGAGCAGTTCTTC.

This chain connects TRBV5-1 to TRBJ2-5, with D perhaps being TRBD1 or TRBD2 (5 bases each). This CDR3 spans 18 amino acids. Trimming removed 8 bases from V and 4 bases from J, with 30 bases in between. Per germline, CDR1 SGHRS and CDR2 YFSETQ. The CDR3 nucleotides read TGCGCCAGTAACTTGGGGGTTGATAGTTATTCCCTCTCAGAGACCCAGTACTTC. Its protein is CASNLGVDSYSLSETQYF.

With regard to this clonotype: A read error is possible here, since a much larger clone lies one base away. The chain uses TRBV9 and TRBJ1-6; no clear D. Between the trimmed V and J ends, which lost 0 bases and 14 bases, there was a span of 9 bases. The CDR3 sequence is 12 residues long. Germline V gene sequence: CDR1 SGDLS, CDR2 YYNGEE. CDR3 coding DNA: TGTGCCAGCAGCGTAGATGAATCAGCCCTCCACTTT. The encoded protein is CASSVDESALHF.

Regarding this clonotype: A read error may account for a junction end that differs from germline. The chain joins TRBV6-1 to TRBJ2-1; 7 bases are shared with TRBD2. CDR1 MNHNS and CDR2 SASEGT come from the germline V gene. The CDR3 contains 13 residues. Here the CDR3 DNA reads TGTGTCAGCAGTGAAGGGAGGGGCATTGAGCAGTTCTTC. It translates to CVSSEGRGIEQFF.